This T cell receptor (beta chain) was identified during a study of cytomegalovirus exposure and HLA in healthy donors. Study results and limitations: The study labeled under 200 TCR beta chains cytomegalovirus-associated. Most TCR sequences showed up rarely, but some public TCRs showed up in many donors. As confirmed in vitro, three CMV-associated chains were specific for CMV antigens.

The method was immunoSEQ multiplex PCR; TCRdb's version includes in-frame clones alone and lacks a portion of them. Found here are 200,000 or so clones, about 90% of them singletons; the top ten hold around 1%. It was the roughly 130-subject validation cohort, separate from the roughly 700-subject first cohort, to which the donors belonged. The V gene's germline CDR1 is MNHEY and CDR2 SVGAGI. This CDR3 region has 14 residues. V was pared by 6 bases and J by 1 base, with 12 bases between. Turning to this clone: Its matching antigen is unknown.

Specimen: PBMCs. V usage is TRBV6-5 and J usage is TRBJ1-1; tentative D call: TRBD1 (5 bases). The source is a woman under 30 in good health and CMV-seronegative. The CDR3 protein is CASSPKTENTEAFF. The CDR3 DNA sequence: TGTGCCAGCAGCCCCAAGACAGAGAACACTGAAGCTTTCTTT.